This entry lists 23 T cell receptor beta chains sequenced from one sample in a study of shared clonotypes between healthy human individuals. Produced via immunoSEQ multiplex PCR; TCRdb's table is partial and in-frame only. This sample has around 1.5 million clones; around 98% occur once, and the top ten carry roughly 0.42%. What was sequenced was naive CD4+ T cells sorted from blood. Specified subset: CD45RA+ positively selected. The receptors shown here come from a man aged 25-40 years in good health.

Notes on this clone: The same CDR3 is also encoded by other DNA sequences in this sample. The chain recombines TRBV5-1 with TRBJ2-2; D unresolved. The CDR3 length is 11 residues. Trimming left V 2 bases short and J 6 bases short, with 2 bases between. The germline V gene has CDR1 SGHRS and CDR2 YFSETQ. Here the CDR3 DNA reads TGCGCCAGCAGCTTCCCCGGGGAGCTGTTTTTT. Translated, it gives CASSFPGELFF. Full variable domain (outside the CDR3, taken from reference TRBV5-1 and TRBJ2-2): KAGVTQTPRYLIKTRGQQVTLSCSPISGHRSVSWYQQTPGQGLQFLFEYFSETQRNKGNFPGRFSGRQFSNSRSEMNVSTLELGDSALYLCASSFPGELFFGEGSRLTVL.

This clone was observed a few times. Other nucleotide sequences from this sample produce the same CDR3. The chain links TRBV18 to TRBJ2-1, with no clear D. V lost 4 bases to trimming and J lost 5 bases, with 3 bases between them. Looked up from germline, CDR1 is KGHSH and CDR2 is LQKENI. CDR3 length: 11 amino acids. This CDR3 is CASSLNNEQFF. As DNA, the CDR3 is TGTGCCAGCTCACTTAACAATGAGCAGTTCTTC.

The V call is TRBV6-5, the J call TRBJ1-1; D remains ambiguous. CDR3 length: 13 amino acids. V was pared by 8 bases and J by 5 bases, with 15 bases between. CDR1 and CDR2 (germline): MNHEY, SVGAGI. CDR3 region: CASVKEGRTEAFF. The CDR3 coding sequence is TGTGCCAGCGTTAAGGAAGGCAGGACTGAAGCTTTCTTT.

The CDR3 region has the DNA TGTGACGGCAGCTCCTACGAGCAGTACTTC. It encodes CDGSSYEQYF. The V gene is TRBV28, the J gene TRBJ2-7, with no clear D. This CDR3 has 10 residues. CDR1 MDHEN and CDR2 SYDVKM come from the germline V gene.

Comments on this clone: Other nucleotide sequences in the sample specify the same CDR3. Here the CDR3 reads CASSLGRGYEQYF. The CDR3 coding sequence is TGTGCCAGCAGCTTAGGGCGGGGCTACGAGCAGTACTTC. V usage is TRBV11-3 and J usage is TRBJ2-7, with a weak D call TRBD2 (6 bases). The CDR3 consists of 13 residues. Germline loops: CDR1 SGHNT, CDR2 YENEEA. With 1 base removed from V and 3 bases from J, the gap between germline ends came to 7 bases.

The chain joins TRBV7-2 to TRBJ2-7, with a tentative D call TRBD1 (6 bases). The V end lost 2 bases, the J end lost 2 bases, and 13 bases lay between the germline ends. This CDR3 is built from 15 residues. Germline-derived CDR1 and CDR2 are SGHTA and FQGNSA. The CDR3 loop reads CASSLRTGYPYEQYF. The CDR3, as DNA: TGTGCCAGCAGCTTACGTACAGGGTACCCCTACGAGCAGTACTTC.

The CDR3 region has the DNA TGCAGTGCCGCAACAAGGAAGACCCAGTACTTC. It codes for CSAATRKTQYF. The rearrangement uses TRBV20-1 and TRBJ2-5; D unresolved. Trimming removed 6 bases from V and 6 bases from J, with 11 bases in between. The CDR3 totals 11 residues. The germline gives CDR1 DFQATT, CDR2 SNEGSKA (reference sequence).

This chain links TRBV6-6 with TRBJ2-7; tentative D call: TRBD1 (6 bases). The germline V and J ends were trimmed by 0 bases and 5 bases, with 11 bases remaining between them. The CDR3 has 14 amino acids. From germline, CDR1 is MNHNY and CDR2 SVGAGI (reference sequence). The CDR3 reads CASSYSVQGNEQYF. In DNA form, the CDR3 reads TGTGCCAGCAGTTACTCGGTCCAGGGGAACGAGCAGTACTTC.

V is TRBV7-8 and J is TRBJ2-7; the D is unclear. The ends were cut back, 7 bases at V and 0 bases at J, with 16 bases in the middle. Germline V gives CDR1 SGHVS, CDR2 FQNEAQ. This CDR3 contains 15 residues. The CDR3 loop reads CASNLLGIDSYEQYF. In DNA, the CDR3 is TGTGCCAGCAACCTTCTGGGCATCGACTCCTACGAGCAGTACTTC.

This rearrangement joins TRBV9 to TRBJ2-5, with 7 bases that match TRBD1. J gave up 6 bases and V 2 bases, and 7 bases lay outside the gene matches. Germline V CDR1 and CDR2: SGDLS, YYNGEE. The CDR3 is 14 residues long. The CDR3 DNA reads TGTGCCAGCAGCGTCCATGACAGGGTTCAGACCCAGTACTTC. Translation: CASSVHDRVQTQYF.

The chain combines TRBV7-9 with TRBJ1-2; D is unresolved. Germline V CDR1 and CDR2: SEHNR, FQNEAQ (reference sequence). CDR3 size: 16 residues. V shed 4 bases and J shed 8 bases, with 23 bases lying between them. The CDR3 DNA reads as TGTGCCAGCAGCTCCCAAAGTAGGGTACCTATGAACGGCTACACCTTC. This encodes CASSSQSRVPMNGYTF.

The chain is built from TRBV9 and TRBJ2-5; a possible D gene is TRBD2 (6 bases). Germline V lookup: CDR1 SGDLS, CDR2 YYNGEE. V dropped 3 bases and J dropped 0 bases, with 12 bases sitting between them. This CDR3 has 15 amino acids. The DNA for the CDR3 is TGTGCCAGCAGCGGCGGGGAACTGTACCAAGAGACCCAGTACTTC. Encoded protein: CASSGGELYQETQYF.

The chain is built from TRBV5-4 and TRBJ2-7; 8 nucleotides agree with TRBD1. Trimming took 2 bases from V and 3 from J; bases not matched to a gene: 10. Germline values: CDR1 SGHNT, CDR2 YYREEE (reference sequence). The CDR3 extends over 16 amino acids. The CDR3, as DNA: TGTGCCAGCAGCTTCGCCCCCCGGACAGGGAACTACGAGCAGTACTTC. Translation: CASSFAPRTGNYEQYF.

V is TRBV18 and J is TRBJ2-2; D might be TRBD1 (5 bases). Per germline, CDR1 KGHSH and CDR2 LQKENI. The CDR3 consists of 15 residues. V lost 3 bases and J lost 6, with 14 bases in between. The CDR3 region has the DNA TGTGCCAGCTCACCTACCTCCCAAGGGGCCGGGGAGCTGTTTTTT. This translates into CASSPTSQGAGELFF.

A note on this clone: The identical CDR3 is also encoded by other nucleotide sequences in the sample. This chain connects TRBV5-1 to TRBJ2-2; the D is unclear. V was cut by 0 bases and J by 4 bases, with 4 bases left in between. Looked up from germline, CDR1 is SGHRS and CDR2 is YFSETQ. The CDR3 has 13 residues. CDR3 DNA sequence: TGCGCCAGCAGCTTGGCCGTCACCGGGGAGCTGTTTTTT. This translates into CASSLAVTGELFF.

CDR3 sequence (DNA): TGCAGCGTTGCCGGGGTTATGGGCTCTGGGGCCAACGTCCTGACTTTC. Its protein product is CSVAGVMGSGANVLTF. This sequence joins TRBV29-1 and TRBJ2-6; a possible D gene is TRBD2 (5 bases). In germline, CDR1 is SQVTM, CDR2 ANQGSEA. The ends were cut back, 4 bases at V and 0 bases at J, with 13 bases in the middle. This CDR3 spans 16 amino acids.

Concerning this clone: Additional DNA sequences in this sample encode the identical CDR3. The chain has TRBV18 and TRBJ2-7; possible D gene TRBD2, 6 bases. There are 14 residues in the CDR3. Trimming cost V 3 bases and J 2 bases, with 11 bases left between them. Germline loops: CDR1 KGHSH, CDR2 LQKENI. DNA for the CDR3: TGTGCCAGCTCACCCGGGGGTTTGCCCTACGAGCAGTACTTC. Translation gives CASSPGGLPYEQYF.

The V and J genes are TRBV7-9 and TRBJ2-1; weak D call: TRBD1 (5 bases). V lost 1 base and J lost 4, with 20 bases in between. The germline V gene has CDR1 SEHNR and CDR2 FQNEAQ (reference sequence). This CDR3 spans 18 amino acids. CDR3 amino acids: CASSLENFRVQAYNEQFF. In DNA, the CDR3 is TGTGCCAGCAGCTTAGAAAATTTCAGGGTACAAGCGTACAATGAGCAGTTCTTC.

The chain carries TRBV9 and TRBJ2-4; TRBD1 agrees at 7 bases. Germline lookup yields CDR1 SGDLS and CDR2 YYNGEE. The CDR3 has 15 residues. J was trimmed by 8 bases and V by 4 bases; bases with no gene match: 12. CDR3 protein: CASSPRTGWVDIQYF. The CDR3 coding sequence is TGTGCCAGCAGCCCCCGGACAGGTTGGGTGGACATTCAGTACTTC.

The genes are TRBV7-2 and TRBJ1-1; D not resolved. The ends were cut back, 0 bases at V and 1 base at J, with 9 bases in the middle. The germline CDR1 and CDR2 sequences are SGHTA and FQGNSA. The CDR3 has 15 amino acids. The CDR3 region has the DNA TGTGCCAGCAGCTTAGCCGGACTTGGGAACACTGAAGCTTTCTTT. Its translation: CASSLAGLGNTEAFF.

This sequence joins TRBV2 and TRBJ1-4; D not certain. Trimming stripped 2 bases from V and 2 bases from J, with 9 bases between. The CDR3 contains 15 residues. The V gene's germline CDR1 is SNHLY and CDR2 FYNNEI. The CDR3 is CASSELTDTNEKLFF. The DNA for the CDR3 is TGTGCCAGCAGTGAATTAACAGATACTAATGAAAAACTGTTTTTT. The entire variable domain, with the rest obtained from reference TRBV2 and TRBJ1-4, is as follows: EPEVTQTPSHQVTQMGQEVILRCVPISNHLYFYWYRQILGQKVEFLVSFYNNEISEKSEIFDDQFSVERPDGSNFTLKIRSTKLEDSAMYFCASSELTDTNEKLFFGSGTQLSVL.

Comment on this clone: Sequence at one end of the junction differs from germline and may be a read error. In DNA form, the CDR3 reads TGCGCCAGCAGACAAGTGGGGCAATATAGAGCTCGCGGTGACACCATATATTTT. This sequence encodes CASRQVGQYRARGDTIYF. J is TRBJ1-3 and V is TRBV4-1; D may be TRBD1 (5 bases). The CDR3 loop spans 18 amino acids. The V gene's germline CDR1 is MGHRA and CDR2 YSYEKL.

The rearrangement joins TRBV29-1 to TRBJ2-1, with 10 bases identical to TRBD2. The CDR3 runs to 13 residues. Germline V gives CDR1 SQVTM, CDR2 ANQGSEA. DNA of the CDR3: TGCAGGACTCTAGCGGGAGAGGACAATGAGCAGTTCTTC. This translates into CRTLAGEDNEQFF.